This T cell receptor beta chain derives from a study of T cells in Graves' hyperthyroidism and ophthalmopathy. Study-level points and caveats: Most thyroid clonotypes expanded above 0.001 were also detected in blood.

The TCR beta CDR3 regions underwent amplification using RNA transcripts as the source. HTBI primers were used for first-round RT-PCR of the TCR CDR3. TCRdb re-called the multiplex PCR reads with MiXCR, one entry per CDR3 protein. The table lists some 300,000 distinct CDR3 sequences, approximately 16% of them singletons. These patients, aged 18 to 65, had recently diagnosed hyperthyroidism lasting under 2 months. Each 10 ml fresh peripheral blood draw supplied the PBMCs. This CDR3 region has 14 residues. The V gene's germline CDR1 is SGHNT and CDR2 YYREEE (reference sequence). Trimming took off 3 bases at V and 8 bases at J, with 15 bases between the two ends. About this clonotype: Its antigen is as yet unknown.

Sequenced input: blood. The clonotype was recovered from a young man with Graves' hyperthyroidism. The rearrangement links TRBV5-4 to TRBJ2-1; TRBD2 is a possible D gene (5 bases). CDR3 sequence (DNA): TGTGCCAGCAGCTCTGACCCTAACGGGGATGAGCAGTTCTTC. The encoded protein is CASSSDPNGDEQFF.